One and the same sample provided the 30 T cell receptor beta chains below, sequenced in a study of CD8 T cells in ankylosing spondylitis. What these receptors recognize is not known. Each CDR3 protein is one row after TCRdb ran MiXCR on the 5' RACE reads. The sample includes more than 500,000 distinct CDR3 sequences, less than 6% of them seen just once. Overall study results and limits: Characteristic, it appeared, of ankylosing spondylitis blood was a TCR beta motif of fewer than 10 highly homologous variants.

Input material: blood, either unsorted or a sorted T cell fraction (not recorded which). Source of these receptors: a male donor with ankylosing spondylitis.

This clonotype was counted at least ten times. The gene calls are TRBV28 and TRBJ2-3, with TRBD2 identical over 7 bases. J lost 4 bases, V lost 8 bases, and 12 bases had no gene match. The CDR3 runs to 15 residues. Germline V CDR1 and CDR2: MDHEN, SYDVKM. CDR3 in amino acids: CASPPLAGRADTQYF. The CDR3 nucleotides read TGTGCCAGCCCCCCGTTGGCAGGGAGGGCAGATACGCAGTATTTT.

This clonotype was observed many times. This rearrangement joins TRBV28 to TRBJ2-3; 12 bases fit TRBD2. This CDR3 is built from 15 residues. J lost 4 bases, V lost 5 bases, and 4 bases had no gene match. Germline V gene data show CDR1 as MDHEN and CDR2 as SYDVKM. CDR3 sequence reads: CASSLAGGRADTQYF. CDR3 nucleotide sequence: TGTGCCAGCAGTCTAGCGGGAGGGCGGGCAGATACGCAGTATTTT.

This clonotype was counted a few times. The chain combines TRBV12-3 or TRBV12-4 with TRBJ2-1; D is uncertain. V shed 8 bases and J shed 6 bases, with 11 bases lying between them. The CDR3 totals 12 residues. In DNA, the CDR3 is TGTGCCAGCCGGTTAGCTAGCAATGAGCAGTTCTTC. It specifies CASRLASNEQFF.

This clonotype has at least ten counts. This chain joins TRBV18 and TRBJ2-7; 8 positions agree with TRBD2. Germline V lookup: CDR1 KGHSH, CDR2 LQKENI. J gave up 0 bases and V 2 bases, and 3 bases lay outside the gene matches. This CDR3 comprises 15 residues. The CDR3 DNA is TGTGCCAGCTCACCAGCCGGGGGGGGCTCCTACGAGCAGTACTTC. Translation gives CASSPAGGGSYEQYF.

At least ten counts were recorded for this clonotype. This chain connects TRBV21-1 to TRBJ1-1; the table names TRBD1, a call not compared with the DNA. TRBV21-1 is a listed pseudogene. This CDR3 is 17 amino acids long. CDR3 amino acids: CASSLKAPGMMNTEAFF. In DNA, the CDR3 is TGTGCCAGCAGTCTAAAAGCCCCCGGGATGATGAACACTGAAGCTTTCTTT.

On this clonotype: Relative to the germline gene, one junction end is altered; a read error may explain this. V and J are TRBV11-1 and TRBJ2-3, with unresolved D. This CDR3 is built from 11 residues. Germline-derived CDR1 and CDR2 are SGHAT and FQDESV (reference sequence). CDR3 nucleotides: TGTGCCAGCAGCTCCGCAGATACGCAGTCTTTT. Its protein is CASSSADTQSF. The entire variable domain, with the rest obtained from reference TRBV11-1 and TRBJ2-3, is as follows: EAEVAQSPRYKITEKSQAVAFWCDPISGHATLYWYRQILGQGPELLVQFQDESVVDDSQLPKDRFSAERLKGVDSTLKIQPAELGDSAMYLCASSSADTQSFGPGTRLTVL.

The chain combines TRBV11-3 with TRBJ1-1, with no clear D. Germline V lookup: CDR1 SGHNT, CDR2 YENEEA. The ends were cut back, 0 bases at V and 7 bases at J, with 9 bases in the middle. This CDR3 has 13 amino acids. The CDR3 loop reads CASSLEGGFEAFF. CDR3 DNA sequence: TGTGCCAGCAGCTTAGAAGGCGGCTTTGAAGCTTTCTTT.

This clonotype was seen more than once but under ten times. This chain joins TRBV5-1 and TRBJ2-1; 7 bases fit TRBD2. V was pared by 3 bases and J by 2 bases, with 5 bases of the junction left unmatched. The CDR3 sequence is 15 residues long. Germline V gene data show CDR1 as SGHRS and CDR2 as YFSETQ. The CDR3 loop reads CASSSGLVPYNEQFF. The CDR3 DNA is TGCGCCAGCAGCTCAGGACTAGTACCCTACAATGAGCAGTTCTTC.

The V call is TRBV4-1, the J call TRBJ1-5; D is uncertain. The germline V gene encodes CDR1 MGHRA and CDR2 YSYEKL. V was trimmed by 6 bases and J by 4 bases, leaving 16 bases between them. The CDR3 totals 15 residues. This CDR3 is CASRLGVGHNQPQHF. DNA for the CDR3: TGCGCCAGCAGACTTGGAGTCGGGCATAATCAGCCCCAGCATTTT.

The rearrangement uses TRBV18 and TRBJ2-1; no clear D gene. Per the germline V gene, CDR1 is KGHSH and CDR2 is LQKENI. The CDR3 is 15 residues long. V lost 3 bases, J lost 4 bases, and 13 bases lay in between. CDR3 sequence reads: CASSPTRTFYNEQFF. As DNA, the CDR3 is TGTGCCAGCTCACCGACCAGGACCTTTTACAATGAGCAGTTCTTC.

This clonotype was observed at least ten times. The rearrangement joins TRBV12-3 or TRBV12-4 to TRBJ2-7, with D perhaps assigned TRBD1 or TRBD2 (5 bases each). CDR3 size: 15 residues. The V end lost 3 bases, the J end lost 8 bases, and 20 bases lay between the germline ends. The CDR3 is CASSFDPRGPRKQYF. The CDR3, as DNA: TGTGCCAGCAGTTTCGACCCTAGGGGACCAAGGAAGCAGTACTTC.

This clonotype was counted at least ten times. The V call is TRBV29-1, the J call TRBJ2-2; 9 bases align to TRBD1. The germline V gene has CDR1 SQVTM and CDR2 ANQGSEA. This CDR3 has 14 amino acids. J was trimmed by 6 bases and V by 6 bases; bases with no gene match: 8. This CDR3 is CSVAGTGYAGELFF. CDR3 bases: TGCAGCGTAGCCGGGACAGGGTATGCCGGGGAGCTGTTTTTT.

This clonotype was observed at least ten times. The chain carries TRBV20-1 and TRBJ2-1; D is unclear. The V end lost 1 base, the J end lost 6 bases, and 19 bases lay between the germline ends. Per germline, CDR1 DFQATT and CDR2 SNEGSKA (reference sequence). This CDR3 is 16 amino acids long. This CDR3 reads CSARGHTGPGPNEQFF. Here the CDR3 DNA reads TGCAGTGCTAGAGGGCACACGGGCCCCGGGCCCAATGAGCAGTTCTTC.

The table lists this clonotype with many counts. The rearrangement uses TRBV4-3 and TRBJ2-7, with no clear D. V lost 3 bases and J lost 2, with 8 bases in between. The CDR3 covers 13 residues. Looked up from germline, CDR1 is LGHNA and CDR2 is YSLEER. DNA for the CDR3: TGCGCCAGCAGCCAGTGGGAAACCTACGAGCAGTACTTC. It yields the protein CASSQWETYEQYF.

CDR3 nucleotides: TGTGCCAGCAGCGCTGGGACAGGGGGGTCCAATGAGCAGTTCTTC. Translated, it gives CASSAGTGGSNEQFF. The chain links TRBV9 to TRBJ2-1; 11 nucleotides align to TRBD1. Germline CDR1 SGDLS, CDR2 YYNGEE. CDR3 length: 15 residues. The J segment lost 6 bases and the V segment lost 3 bases, leaving 5 bases of the junction unmatched.

This clonotype was seen many times. This chain links TRBV6-5 with TRBJ2-7; D is unclear. The V and J ends lost 2 bases and 0 bases respectively, with 11 bases between them. The CDR3 covers 15 residues. CDR1 and CDR2 from the germline V gene are MNHEY and SVGAGI. The CDR3 here is CASSYEAPSSYEQYF. The DNA for the CDR3 is TGTGCCAGCAGTTACGAGGCACCTAGCTCCTACGAGCAGTACTTC.

In this sample, this clonotype turned up many times. For the CDR3, the DNA is TGTGCCAGCAGTACCCCCGGGACTGCAAACACCATATATTTT. Translation gives CASSTPGTANTIYF. The chain employs TRBV28 and TRBJ1-3, with a tentative D call TRBD1 (5 bases). Trimming took off 5 bases at V and 6 bases at J, with 14 bases between the two ends. Germline CDR1 is MDHEN and CDR2 is SYDVKM. The CDR3 loop spans 14 amino acids.

This clonotype has at least ten counts. The V call is TRBV10-3, the J call TRBJ2-5; D gene unclear. The germline V gene has CDR1 ENHRY and CDR2 SYGVKD. The CDR3 is made up of 11 amino acids. Deletions cut 7 bases from V and 3 bases from J, with 6 bases between. CDR3 in amino acids: CAIKNEETQYF. CDR3 nucleotide sequence: TGTGCCATCAAGAATGAAGAGACCCAGTACTTC.

This clonotype was seen ten or more times. The chain is built from TRBV28 and TRBJ2-1, with a weak D call TRBD1 (5 bases). In germline, CDR1 is MDHEN, CDR2 SYDVKM. CDR3 length equals 14 residues. Trimming removed 8 bases at V and 2 bases at J, with 13 bases between. DNA for the CDR3: TGTGCCAGCCTAGGGGTTATAGCCTACAATGAGCAGTTCTTC. Amino acid sequence: CASLGVIAYNEQFF.

This clonotype was seen repeatedly, ten times or more. The chain uses TRBV12-3 or TRBV12-4 and TRBJ2-7; D may be TRBD1 or TRBD2 (5 bases each). This CDR3 has 14 amino acids. Trimming stripped 4 bases from V and 1 base from J, with 11 bases between. The CDR3 sequence is CASSSRGLSYEQYF. DNA of the CDR3: TGTGCCAGCAGTTCCCGGGGCCTGTCCTACGAGCAGTACTTC.

The sample holds many counts of this clonotype. This chain links TRBV7-8 with TRBJ2-2; the match to TRBD1 covers 7 bases. This CDR3 is built from 16 residues. Trimming took 0 bases from V and 4 from J; bases not matched to a gene: 5. Germline assignment: CDR1 SGHVS and CDR2 FQNEAQ. The CDR3 spells CASSLAGTAATGELFF. In DNA, the CDR3 is TGTGCCAGCAGCTTAGCGGGGACAGCGGCCACCGGGGAGCTGTTTTTT.

Ten or more counts support this clonotype. The chain has TRBV9 and TRBJ1-6; D ambiguous. This CDR3 is 13 amino acids long. Trimming removed 0 bases from V and 9 bases from J, with 7 bases in between. Per the germline V gene, CDR1 is SGDLS and CDR2 is YYNGEE. This CDR3 reads CASSVAPSSPLHF. Written as DNA, the CDR3 is TGTGCCAGCAGCGTAGCTCCTAGTTCACCCCTCCACTTT.

This clonotype was seen more than once but under ten times. The V and J genes are TRBV7-2 and TRBJ2-5; D call uncertain. V lost 7 bases and J lost 4, with 19 bases in between. Germline-derived CDR1 and CDR2 are SGHTA and FQGNSA. This CDR3 comprises 15 residues. CDR3 sequence: CASTGRYAPRETQYF. The CDR3 coding sequence is TGTGCCAGCACGGGTCGCTACGCCCCTAGAGAGACCCAGTACTTC.

V gene TRBV4-3 combines with J gene TRBJ2-2, with D maybe TRBD2 (5 bases). The CDR3 covers 14 residues. V gave up 4 bases and J gave up 7 bases, with 13 bases separating them. The germline V gene encodes CDR1 LGHNA and CDR2 YSLEER. CDR3 sequence reads: CASSRSREGGELFF. CDR3 DNA sequence: TGCGCCAGCAGCCGCTCCCGGGAAGGCGGGGAGCTGTTTTTT.

This clonotype was counted many times. The genes are TRBV5-1 and TRBJ2-3; D gene unclear. This CDR3 contains 14 residues. Between the trimmed V and J ends, which lost 9 bases and 0 bases, there was a span of 14 bases. Germline CDR1 SGHRS, CDR2 YFSETQ. CDR3 residues: CATRRTASTDTQYF. CDR3 nucleotides: TGCGCCACCCGCCGGACCGCGAGCACAGATACGCAGTATTTT.

The chain joins TRBV2 to TRBJ2-5, with D maybe TRBD2 (6 bases). The CDR3 runs to 12 residues. V gave up 7 bases and J gave up 7 bases, with 13 bases separating them. Germline V gene sequence: CDR1 SNHLY, CDR2 FYNNEI. CDR3 amino acids: CASTGPEGTQYF. The CDR3 coding sequence is TGTGCCAGCACTGGACCGGAGGGGACCCAGTACTTC. Together with reference TRBV2 and TRBJ2-5, the CDR3 gives the full variable domain: EPEVTQTPSHQVTQMGQEVILRCVPISNHLYFYWYRQILGQKVEFLVSFYNNEISEKSEIFDDQFSVERPDGSNFTLKIRSTKLEDSAMYFCASTGPEGTQYFGPGTRLLVL.

The chain joins TRBV6-2 or TRBV6-3 to TRBJ2-1; the D gene is possibly TRBD1 (6 bases). CDR1 and CDR2 from the germline V gene are MNHEY and SVGEGT. V was trimmed by 6 bases and J by 9 bases, leaving 24 bases between them. The CDR3 spans 16 residues. As DNA, the CDR3 is TGTGCCAGCAGGGGGTACACAGGGCTGGGTTGGGGTGAGCAGTTCTTC. Translation gives CASRGYTGLGWGEQFF.

This clonotype has a count of ten or more. This chain links TRBV7-9 with TRBJ2-1; TRBD2 matches at 10 bases. The germline CDR1 and CDR2 sequences are SEHNR and FQNEAQ (reference sequence). The CDR3 length is 16 residues. The junction had 5 bases not matched to a gene; V was cut back by 1 base and J by 5 bases. DNA for the CDR3: TGTGCCAGCAGCTTAGTTGGTAGCGGGAGGCACAATGAGCAGTTCTTC. Residues: CASSLVGSGRHNEQFF.

The chain combines TRBV7-6 with TRBJ1-1; TRBD1 aligns across 11 bases. Looked up from germline, CDR1 is SGHVS and CDR2 is FNYEAQ. This CDR3 is built from 17 residues. V gave up 2 bases and J gave up 0 bases; unmatched junction bases: 5. Here the CDR3 DNA reads TGTGCCAGCAGCTTAAGCCGGACAGGGGGCTTGAACACTGAAGCTTTCTTT. It is translated as CASSLSRTGGLNTEAFF.

This clonotype turned up a few times. The chain employs TRBV20-1 and TRBJ2-7, with D perhaps matching TRBD2 (6 bases). V shed 3 bases and J shed 3 bases, with 9 bases lying between them. Germline V gene data show CDR1 as DFQATT and CDR2 as SNEGSKA (reference sequence). The CDR3 sequence is 12 residues long. In nucleotides, the CDR3 is TGCAGTGCTAGCGCGGGAATCTACGAGCAGTACTTC. Residues: CSASAGIYEQYF.